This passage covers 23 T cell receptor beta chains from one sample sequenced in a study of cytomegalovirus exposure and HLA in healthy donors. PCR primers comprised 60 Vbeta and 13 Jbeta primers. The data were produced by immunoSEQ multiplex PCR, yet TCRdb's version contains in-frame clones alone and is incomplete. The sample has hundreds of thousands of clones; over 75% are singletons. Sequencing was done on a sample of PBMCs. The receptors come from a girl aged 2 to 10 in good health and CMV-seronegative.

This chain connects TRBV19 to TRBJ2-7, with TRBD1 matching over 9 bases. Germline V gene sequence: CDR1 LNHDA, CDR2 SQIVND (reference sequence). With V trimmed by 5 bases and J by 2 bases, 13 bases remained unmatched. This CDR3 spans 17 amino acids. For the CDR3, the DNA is TGTGCCAGTAGTCCCAGAGGACAGGGGCTCCTAACCTACGAGCAGTACTTC. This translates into CASSPRGQGLLTYEQYF.

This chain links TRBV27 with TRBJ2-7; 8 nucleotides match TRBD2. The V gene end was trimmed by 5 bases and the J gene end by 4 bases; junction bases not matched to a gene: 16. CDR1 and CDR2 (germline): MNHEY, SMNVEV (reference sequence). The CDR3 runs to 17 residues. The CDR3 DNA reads TGTGCCAGCAGTCCCCTGGGGACGGGAGGGCCGGGGTACGAGCAGTACTTC. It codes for CASSPLGTGGPGYEQYF.

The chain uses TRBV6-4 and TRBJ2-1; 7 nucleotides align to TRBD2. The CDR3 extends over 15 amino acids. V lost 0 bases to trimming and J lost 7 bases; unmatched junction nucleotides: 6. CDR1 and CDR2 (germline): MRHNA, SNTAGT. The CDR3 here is CASSDSRTRINEQFF. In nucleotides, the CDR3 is TGTGCCAGCAGTGACTCTCGGACTAGGATAAATGAGCAGTTCTTC.

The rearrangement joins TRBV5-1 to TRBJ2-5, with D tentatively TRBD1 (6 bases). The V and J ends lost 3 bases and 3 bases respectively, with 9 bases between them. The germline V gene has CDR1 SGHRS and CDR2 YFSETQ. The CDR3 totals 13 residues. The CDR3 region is CASSSDSEETQYF. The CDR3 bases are TGCGCCAGCAGCTCGGACAGCGAAGAGACCCAGTACTTC.

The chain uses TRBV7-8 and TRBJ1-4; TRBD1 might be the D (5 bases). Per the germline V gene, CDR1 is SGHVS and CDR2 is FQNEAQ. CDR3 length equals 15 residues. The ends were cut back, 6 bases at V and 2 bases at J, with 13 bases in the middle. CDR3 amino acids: CASSSTTATNEKLFF. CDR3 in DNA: TGTGCCAGCAGTTCGACGACAGCGACTAATGAAAAACTGTTTTTT.

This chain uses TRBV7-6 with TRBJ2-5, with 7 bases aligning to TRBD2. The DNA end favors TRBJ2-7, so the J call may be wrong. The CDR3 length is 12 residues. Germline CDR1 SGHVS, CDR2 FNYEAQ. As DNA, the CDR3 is TGTGCCAGCAGCAATGGGAGGGACGAGCAGTACTTC. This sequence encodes CASSNGRDEQYF.

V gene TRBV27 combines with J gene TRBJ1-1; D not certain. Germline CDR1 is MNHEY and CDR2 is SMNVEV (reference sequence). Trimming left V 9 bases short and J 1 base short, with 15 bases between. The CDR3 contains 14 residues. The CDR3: CASFSLLRNTEAFF. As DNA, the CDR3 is TGTGCCAGTTTCTCCCTGCTGCGGAACACTGAAGCTTTCTTT.

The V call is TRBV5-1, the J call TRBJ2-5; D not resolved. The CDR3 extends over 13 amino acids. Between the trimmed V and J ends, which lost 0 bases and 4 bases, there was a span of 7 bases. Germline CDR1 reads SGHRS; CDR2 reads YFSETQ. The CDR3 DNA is TGCGCCAGCAGCTTGGCCGGTTTAGAGACCCAGTACTTC. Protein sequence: CASSLAGLETQYF.

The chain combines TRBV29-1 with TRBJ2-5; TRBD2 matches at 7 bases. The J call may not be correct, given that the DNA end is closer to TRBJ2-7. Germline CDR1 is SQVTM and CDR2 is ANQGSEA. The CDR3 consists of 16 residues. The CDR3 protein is CSVEESSGVFSYEQYF. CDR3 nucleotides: TGCAGCGTTGAAGAGTCCAGCGGGGTTTTCTCCTACGAGCAGTACTTC.

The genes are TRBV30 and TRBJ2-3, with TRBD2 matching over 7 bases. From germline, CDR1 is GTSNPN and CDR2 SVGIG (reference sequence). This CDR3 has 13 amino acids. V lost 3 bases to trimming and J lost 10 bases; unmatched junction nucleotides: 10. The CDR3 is CAWRATSPQAQYF. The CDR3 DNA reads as TGTGCCTGGAGAGCGACTAGCCCTCAAGCGCAGTATTTT.

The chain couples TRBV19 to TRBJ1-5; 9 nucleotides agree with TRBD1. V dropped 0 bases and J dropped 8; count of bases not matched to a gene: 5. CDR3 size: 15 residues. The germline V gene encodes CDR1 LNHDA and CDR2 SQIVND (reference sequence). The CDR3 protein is CASSIDHRGLEPQHF. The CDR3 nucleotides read TGTGCCAGTAGTATAGACCACAGGGGGCTTGAGCCCCAGCATTTT. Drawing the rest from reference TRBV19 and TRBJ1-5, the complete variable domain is DGGITQSPKYLFRKEGQNVTLSCEQNLNHDAMYWYRQDPGQGLRLIYYSQIVNDFQKGDIAEGYSVSREKKESFPLTVTSAQKNPTAFYLCASSIDHRGLEPQHFGDGTRLSIL.

The CDR3: CASSVEPLNTEAFF. CDR3 nucleotides: TGTGCCAGCAGCGTAGAGCCCTTGAACACTGAAGCTTTCTTT. V usage is TRBV9 and J usage is TRBJ1-1; D is unresolved. Trimming left V 0 bases short and J 0 bases short, with 6 bases between. In germline, CDR1 is SGDLS, CDR2 YYNGEE. This CDR3 comprises 14 residues.

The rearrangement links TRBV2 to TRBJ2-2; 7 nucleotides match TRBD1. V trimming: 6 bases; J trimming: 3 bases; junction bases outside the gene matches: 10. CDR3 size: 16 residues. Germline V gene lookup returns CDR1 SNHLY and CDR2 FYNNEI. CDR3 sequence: CASRAGGRLYTGELFF. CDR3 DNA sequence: TGTGCCAGCAGGGCAGGGGGTCGCCTTTACACCGGGGAGCTGTTTTTT.

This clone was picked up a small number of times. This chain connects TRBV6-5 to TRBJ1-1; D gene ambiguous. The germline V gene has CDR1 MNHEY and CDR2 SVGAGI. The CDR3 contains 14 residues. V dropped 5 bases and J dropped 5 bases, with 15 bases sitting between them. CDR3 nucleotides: TGTGCCAGCAGTGAAGTTTCGGTCCGGACTGAAGCTTTCTTT. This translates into CASSEVSVRTEAFF.

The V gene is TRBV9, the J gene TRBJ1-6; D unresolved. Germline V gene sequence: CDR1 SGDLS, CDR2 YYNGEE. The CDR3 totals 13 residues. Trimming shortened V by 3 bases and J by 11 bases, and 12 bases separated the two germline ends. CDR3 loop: CASSAGQVAPLHF. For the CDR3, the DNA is TGTGCCAGCAGCGCTGGGCAGGTTGCACCCCTCCACTTT.

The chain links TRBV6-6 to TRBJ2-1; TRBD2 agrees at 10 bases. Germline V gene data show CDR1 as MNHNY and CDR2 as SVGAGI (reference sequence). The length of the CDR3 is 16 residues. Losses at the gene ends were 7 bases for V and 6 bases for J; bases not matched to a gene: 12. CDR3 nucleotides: TGTGCCAGCATCGTAAAAGCGGGAGGGCCTATCAATGAGCAGTTCTTC. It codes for CASIVKAGGPINEQFF.

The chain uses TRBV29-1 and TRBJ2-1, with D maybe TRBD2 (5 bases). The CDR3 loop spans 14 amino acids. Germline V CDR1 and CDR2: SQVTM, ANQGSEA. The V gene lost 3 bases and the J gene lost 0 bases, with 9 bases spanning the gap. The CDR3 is CSVDAGNSYNEQFF. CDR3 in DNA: TGCAGCGTTGATGCGGGCAACTCCTACAATGAGCAGTTCTTC.

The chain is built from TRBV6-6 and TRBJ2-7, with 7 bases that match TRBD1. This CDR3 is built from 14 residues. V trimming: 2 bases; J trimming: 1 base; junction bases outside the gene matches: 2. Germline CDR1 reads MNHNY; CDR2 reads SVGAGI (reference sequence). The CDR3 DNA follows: TGTGCCAGCAGTTACGGGACAGAATCCTACGAGCAGTACTTC. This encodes CASSYGTESYEQYF.

CDR3 DNA sequence: TGTGCCATCAGTGACCGCCAGGTAACTAACTATGGCTACACCTTC. Protein product: CAISDRQVTNYGYTF. The rearrangement uses TRBV10-3 and TRBJ1-2; D uncertain. Germline V CDR1 and CDR2: ENHRY, SYGVKD. V was clipped by 3 bases and J by 0 bases, with 11 bases between them. This CDR3 has 15 amino acids.

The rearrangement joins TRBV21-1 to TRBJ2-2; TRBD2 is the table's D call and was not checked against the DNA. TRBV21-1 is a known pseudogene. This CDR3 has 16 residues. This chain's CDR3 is CASTPLRVPNTGELFF. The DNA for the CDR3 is TGTGCCAGCACCCCTTTGCGGGTACCGAACACCGGGGAGCTGTTTTTT.

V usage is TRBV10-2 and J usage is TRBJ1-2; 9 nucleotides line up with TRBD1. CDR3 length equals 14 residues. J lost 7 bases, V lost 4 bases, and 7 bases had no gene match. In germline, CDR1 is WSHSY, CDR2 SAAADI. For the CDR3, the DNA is TGCGCCAGCAGTGTTGGGACAGGGTTTGGTGGCTACACCTTC. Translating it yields CASSVGTGFGGYTF.

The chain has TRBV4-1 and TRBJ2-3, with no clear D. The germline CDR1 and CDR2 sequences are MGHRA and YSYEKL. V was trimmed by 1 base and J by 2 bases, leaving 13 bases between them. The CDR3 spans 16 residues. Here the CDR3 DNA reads TGCGCCAGCAGCCAAGTGACTTCAGAACCCACAGATACGCAGTATTTT. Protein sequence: CASSQVTSEPTDTQYF.

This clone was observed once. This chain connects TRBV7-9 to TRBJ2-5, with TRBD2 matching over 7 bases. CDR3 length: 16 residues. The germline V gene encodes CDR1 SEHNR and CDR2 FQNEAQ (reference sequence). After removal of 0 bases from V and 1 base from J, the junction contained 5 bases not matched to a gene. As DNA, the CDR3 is TGTGCCAGCAGCTTAGCACTAGCGATTATCCAAGAGACCCAGTACTTC. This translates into CASSLALAIIQETQYF.